These 15 T cell receptor beta chains share one sample of origin, sequenced in a study of shared clonotypes between healthy human individuals. Assay used: immunoSEQ multiplex PCR; TCRdb lists only in-frame clones, some missing. The sample shows about 2.5 million clones, 85% to 95% of them seen only once. Sequencing was performed on naive CD4+ T cells from PBMCs. Subset specified: CD45RA+ positively selected. These TCRs come from a man younger than 30 in good health. Some clones in this sample may be carry-over from other donors' samples.

V usage is TRBV5-4 and J usage is TRBJ2-7; TRBD2 is a possible D gene (6 bases). The germline gives CDR1 SGHNT, CDR2 YYREEE (reference sequence). The germline V and J ends were trimmed by 1 base and 7 bases, with 15 bases remaining between them. This CDR3 has 14 amino acids. Here the CDR3 DNA reads TGTGCCAGCAGCTTGCCCATCCCCGGGGGAGAGCAGTACTTC. The encoded protein is CASSLPIPGGEQYF.

This clone was counted a single time. V usage is TRBV9 and J usage is TRBJ1-4; TRBD1 might be the D (5 bases). Trimming cost V 1 base and J 4 bases, with 11 bases left between them. Germline CDR1 and CDR2: SGDLS and YYNGEE. The CDR3 runs 15 residues. The CDR3 reads CASSVSGRDNEKLFF. CDR3 DNA: TGTGCCAGCAGCGTATCGGGACGGGATAATGAAAAACTGTTTTTT.

V is TRBV4-1 and J is TRBJ2-7; D is perhaps TRBD1 (6 bases). The CDR3 extends over 14 amino acids. Trimming took off 6 bases at V and 4 bases at J, with 16 bases between the two ends. Germline CDR1 reads MGHRA; CDR2 reads YSYEKL. DNA of the CDR3: TGCGCCAGCAGACGCCTACAGGGAAGGTACGAGCAGTACTTC. Its translation is CASRRLQGRYEQYF.

V usage is TRBV25-1 and J usage is TRBJ1-4; weak D call: TRBD1 (6 bases). With 8 bases removed from V and 3 bases from J, the gap between germline ends came to 19 bases. CDR1 and CDR2 (germline): MGHDK, SYGVNS. The CDR3 length is 16 residues. In nucleotides, the CDR3 is TGTGCCAGCGCCCCACAAAGGACAGCCTCTAATGAAAAACTGTTTTTT. Translation: CASAPQRTASNEKLFF.

The genes are TRBV19 and TRBJ1-3; possibly TRBD1 for D (5 bases). The V gene's germline CDR1 is LNHDA and CDR2 SQIVND (reference sequence). The germline V and J ends were trimmed by 7 bases and 0 bases, with 19 bases remaining between them. The CDR3 sequence is 17 residues long. In DNA, the CDR3 is TGTGCCAGTATAGGGGATCGTGGACAAAACTCTGGAAACACCATATATTTT. It is translated as CASIGDRGQNSGNTIYF.

The chain links TRBV5-1 to TRBJ2-1; no clear D. This CDR3 has 13 amino acids. V was shortened by 4 bases and J by 7 bases, with 12 bases between the two germline ends. Germline assignment: CDR1 SGHRS and CDR2 YFSETQ. CDR3 residues: CASSPQRLNEQFF. The CDR3 DNA is TGCGCCAGCAGCCCCCAAAGGTTGAATGAGCAGTTCTTC.

The chain recombines TRBV18 with TRBJ1-2, with 8 nucleotides matching TRBD1. Germline CDR1 and CDR2: KGHSH and LQKENI. The V gene end was trimmed by 6 bases and the J gene end by 5 bases; junction bases not matched to a gene: 14. The CDR3 extends over 16 amino acids. CDR3 nucleotide sequence: TGTGCCAGCTCTTCCGGGACAGGAGGTCCCATTTATGGCTACACCTTC. This gives the protein CASSSGTGGPIYGYTF.

The J gene is TRBJ2-2, the V gene TRBV7-6; a possible D gene is TRBD2 (6 bases). The CDR3 consists of 15 residues. In germline, CDR1 is SGHVS, CDR2 FNYEAQ. V lost 4 bases and J lost 6, with 15 bases in between. The chain's CDR3 is CASSSVRTKAGELFF. The CDR3 DNA sequence: TGTGCCAGCAGCTCGGTCCGGACTAAGGCCGGGGAGCTGTTTTTT.

V is TRBV28 and J is TRBJ1-4; 7 nucleotides match TRBD1. This CDR3 has 15 amino acids. V trimming: 6 bases; J trimming: 5 bases; junction bases outside the gene matches: 9. Germline CDR1 reads MDHEN; CDR2 reads SYDVKM. Here the CDR3 reads CASSQTGRGNEKLFF. CDR3 DNA sequence: TGTGCCAGCAGCCAGACAGGGAGAGGGAATGAAAAACTGTTTTTT.

This rearrangement joins TRBV5-4 to TRBJ2-4, with 8 bases identical to TRBD2. Germline lookup yields CDR1 SGHNT and CDR2 YYREEE (reference sequence). The CDR3 is 17 amino acids. V lost 0 bases and J lost 1; bases outside the gene matches: 6. The DNA of the CDR3 is TGTGCCAGCAGCTTGGCCGGACTAGCCGGGGCCAAAAACATTCAGTACTTC. Translated: CASSLAGLAGAKNIQYF.

As concerns this clone: Other DNA sequences from this sample encode an identical CDR3 as well. This chain uses TRBV5-1 with TRBJ2-2; no clear D gene. The CDR3 is 14 residues long. The germline V and J ends were trimmed by 2 bases and 1 base, with 6 bases remaining between them. From germline, CDR1 is SGHRS and CDR2 YFSETQ. Written as DNA, the CDR3 is TGCGCCAGCAGCTTAGACGGGAACACCGGGGAGCTGTTTTTT. This sequence encodes CASSLDGNTGELFF.

The rearrangement joins TRBV19 to TRBJ2-7, with D perhaps TRBD1 (5 bases). The CDR3 sequence is 15 residues long. Germline CDR1 is LNHDA and CDR2 is SQIVND (reference sequence). Deletions cut 3 bases from V and 3 bases from J, with 15 bases between. The CDR3 DNA reads TGTGCCAGTAGTATTTCGCGACAGTCGTTCTACGAGCAGTACTTC. Translated, it gives CASSISRQSFYEQYF.

The chain joins TRBV7-2 to TRBJ1-5; D call uncertain. CDR3 size: 15 residues. Germline CDR1 SGHTA, CDR2 FQGNSA. V was shortened by 0 bases and J by 6 bases, with 12 bases between the two germline ends. The CDR3 bases are TGTGCCAGCAGCTTAGCTGGGGTCGCTGGTCAGCCCCAGCATTTT. It encodes CASSLAGVAGQPQHF.

On this clone itself: Other DNA sequences of this sample code for an identical CDR3. The rearrangement uses TRBV10-3 and TRBJ2-7; 11 bases map to TRBD1. Germline lookup yields CDR1 ENHRY and CDR2 SYGVKD. This CDR3 region has 15 residues. The V and J ends lost 4 bases and 0 bases, in that order; junction bases with no gene match: 2. The CDR3 protein is CAISGGTGGSYEQYF. CDR3 coding DNA: TGTGCCATCAGTGGGGGGACAGGGGGCTCCTACGAGCAGTACTTC.

The chain carries TRBV29-1 and TRBJ2-5; D is ambiguous. This CDR3 spans 13 amino acids. The germline CDR1 and CDR2 sequences are SQVTM and ANQGSEA. Trimming took off 2 bases at V and 5 bases at J, with 12 bases between the two ends. CDR3 protein: CSVEKVLVETQYF. As DNA, the CDR3 is TGCAGCGTTGAAAAGGTATTGGTGGAGACCCAGTACTTC.